This TCR beta chain was obtained from a study of blood T cells in healthy people across ages. Findings of the study overall: PBMCs left unsorted prevented a conclusive naive versus antigen-experienced comparison.

V lost 3 bases to trimming and J lost 8 bases, with 16 bases between them. The V gene's germline CDR1 is SGDLS and CDR2 YYNGEE. The CDR3 extends over 14 amino acids. Using a J-beta primer mix together with a sample-barcoded 5' primer, a second PCR was run for about 6 to 12 cycles. TCRdb independently ran MiXCR on the 5' RACE reads; one entry per CDR3 protein. The data show about 1.8 million distinct CDR3 sequences, roughly 50% seen once. This clonotype was seen only a few times. Its antigen is unknown. This sequence joins TRBV9 and TRBJ2-3; possibly TRBD1 for D (8 bases). The clonotype was recovered from a woman aged 35 to 49 in good health. The sample comprised blood. The CDR3 DNA reads as TGTGCCAGCAGCGGACTGACAGGGGAGGGTACGCAGTATTTT. Translating it yields CASSGLTGEGTQYF. Complete variable domain (other parts from reference TRBV9 and TRBJ2-3): DSGVTQTPKHLITATGQRVTLRCSPRSGDLSVYWYQQSLDQGLQFLIQYYNGEERAKGNILERFSAQQFPDLHSELNLSSLELGDSALYFCASSGLTGEGTQYFGPGTRLTVL.